Listed below are T cell receptor beta chains from one sample, sequenced in a study of spatial heterogeneity in lung cancer. Each CDR3 protein gets one entry after TCRdb re-called the 5' RACE reads with MiXCR. This sample has under 150,000 distinct CDR3 sequences, with 9% to 15% found just once. This sample comprised PBMCs, obtained at follow-up. The receptors were gathered from a male donor with early-stage non-small cell lung cancer. Each CDR3 is given with its conserved first and last residue. The D gene is left open where the match is weak. Not every row has a clone size; where given, it reads once, few, many or a size class.

J	V	D	size	DNA	CDR3
TRBJ2-5	TRBV6-2/TRBV6-3	TRBD2	many	TGTGCCAGCAGTTACTCGGGGAGCGGGGGGCTGCAAGAGACCCAGTACTTC	CASSYSGSGGLQETQYF
TRBJ1-1	TRBV6-2/TRBV6-3	.	.	TGTGCCAGCAGTTACGGGGGGACTGAAGCTTTCTTT	CASSYGGTEAFF
TRBJ1-3	TRBV18	TRBD1	.	TGTGCCAGCTCACCCCTCAACGACAGGGGATCTGGAAACACCATATATTTT	CASSPLNDRGSGNTIYF
TRBJ1-1	TRBV12-3/TRBV12-4	TRBD1	many	TGTGCCAGCACCCCGGGACAGGGGTCGGGCACTGAAGCTTTCTTT	CASTPGQGSGTEAFF
TRBJ2-4	TRBV11-1	.	.	TGTGCCAGCAGCCAAGACCCCTACGGGGTGGACATTCAGTACTTC	CASSQDPYGVDIQYF
TRBJ1-1	TRBV5-1	.	.	TGCGCCAGCAGCTATGGTAACACTGAAGCTTTCTTT	CASSYGNTEAFF
TRBJ2-5	TRBV28	.	.	TGTGCCAGCAGTTGGCGGAGCACCCTGGCGGAGACCCAGTACTTC	CASSWRSTLAETQYF
TRBJ1-1	TRBV4-1	.	many	TGCGCCAGCAGCCAAGAGGCAGGGGACGCTGAAGCTTTCTTT	CASSQEAGDAEAFF
TRBJ2-2	TRBV11-2	.	.	TGTGCCAGCAGCTTAAACCGCCGGGGAAACACCGGGGAGCTGTTTTTT	CASSLNRRGNTGELFF
TRBJ1-5	TRBV12-3/TRBV12-4	.	few	TGTGCCAGCAGTCTAGACACGACCCAGCATTTT	CASSLDTTQHF
TRBJ2-2	TRBV9	.	.	TGTGCCAGCAGCCTAGAACAAAGGGGTATGGGCACCGGGGAGCTGTTTTTT	CASSLEQRGMGTGELFF
TRBJ2-7	TRBV9	TRBD2	many	TGTGCCAGCAGCCGTAGCGGGGGGGCCGAAGAGCAGTACTTC	CASSRSGGAEEQYF
TRBJ2-1	TRBV6-5	.	.	TGTGCCAGCAGAGCTAGTAATGAGCAGTTCTTC	CASRASNEQFF
TRBJ2-5	TRBV24-1	.	many	TGTGCCACCAGTGACCCACTAGCTGGCGAGACCCAGTACTTC	CATSDPLAGETQYF
TRBJ1-3	TRBV5-1	TRBD1	many	TGCGCCAGCAGCATCGGACAGGACAGCTCTGGAAACACCATATATTTT	CASSIGQDSSGNTIYF
TRBJ2-3	TRBV29-1	TRBD1	.	TGCAGCGCCTCGGGACAGGGGGCAGATACGCAGTATTTT	CSASGQGADTQYF
TRBJ2-4	TRBV10-3	.	.	TGTGCCGTAGACCCAATTCGGGACATTCAGTACTTC	CAVDPIRDIQYF
TRBJ1-2	TRBV28	.	.	TGTGCCAGCAGTTTTCCCTTGACTACTAACTATGGCTACACCTTC	CASSFPLTTNYGYTF
TRBJ1-1	TRBV12-3/TRBV12-4	.	.	TGTGCCAGCAGTCCAAACAGGGAAGGAACTGAAGCTTTCTTT	CASSPNREGTEAFF
TRBJ2-1	TRBV11-1	.	many	TGTGCCAGCAGCTTAGAATACACTGAGCAGTTCTTC	CASSLEYTEQFF
TRBJ1-4	TRBV20-1	.	few	TGCAGTGTCCTAGGCGGGGGCCAGGGAAAACTGTTTTTT	CSVLGGGQGKLFF
TRBJ2-3	TRBV5-1	TRBD2	many	TGCGCCAGCAGCCCCGGGACTAGCGGACCCTGGGGCACAGATACGCAGTATTTT	CASSPGTSGPWGTDTQYF
TRBJ1-6	TRBV20-1	.	few	TGCAGTGCTCTTCTGGGAGTTCATAATTCACCCCTCCACTTT	CSALLGVHNSPLHF
TRBJ1-3	TRBV7-9	.	.	TGTGCCAGCACATCCGGGCTTGTGGGAAACACCATATATTTT	CASTSGLVGNTIYF
TRBJ1-5	TRBV20-1	.	.	TGCAGTGCTAGAGCCTCTGGTGAGGGGAGCAATCAGCCCCAGCATTTT	CSARASGEGSNQPQHF
TRBJ1-5	TRBV9	.	few	TGTGCCAGCAGCGTAGGGGGGGATGGTCAGCCCCAGCATTTT	CASSVGGDGQPQHF
TRBJ1-1	TRBV27	.	few	TGTGCCAGCAGTACGACAGGTTTGAACACTGAAGCTTTCTTT	CASSTTGLNTEAFF
TRBJ2-5	TRBV2	.	few	TGTGCCAGCAGTTGGACTGAGACCCAGTACTTC	CASSWTETQYF
TRBJ1-2	TRBV5-1	.	few	TGCGCCAGCAGCTTGCGGGGCCCTGGCTACACCTTC	CASSLRGPGYTF
TRBJ1-2	TRBV20-1	.	many	TGCAGTGCCCCAGGGGACTATGGCTACACCTTC	CSAPGDYGYTF
TRBJ1-1	TRBV18	TRBD1	few	TGTGCCAGCTCACCGGGACAGGGGGGATGGAGCACTGAAGCTTTCTTT	CASSPGQGGWSTEAFF
TRBJ2-5	TRBV18	TRBD1	.	TGTGCCAGCTCACTCGGACAGGGTAATACAGAGACCCAGTACTTC	CASSLGQGNTETQYF
TRBJ2-1	TRBV7-8	TRBD2	many	TGTGCCAGCAGCTCCCGACTAGCGGGGGGGTACTCCTACAATGAGCAGTTCTTC	CASSSRLAGGYSYNEQFF
TRBJ2-2	TRBV6-1	.	.	TGTGCCAGCAGTTTTCGGACGTTCACCGGGGAGCTGTTTTTT	CASSFRTFTGELFF
TRBJ2-3	TRBV7-9	TRBD2	few	TGTGCCAGCAGCTGGACTAGCGGGGCCAGTGGTACGCAGTATTTT	CASSWTSGASGTQYF
TRBJ2-1	TRBV30	.	.	TGTGCCTGGAGTGTCGGGGCAGTCTTCAATGAGCAGTTCTTC	CAWSVGAVFNEQFF
TRBJ2-3	TRBV7-6	.	.	TGTGCCAGCAGCTTAGGCGGATCTGGGATCCGCACAGATACGCAGTATTTT	CASSLGGSGIRTDTQYF
TRBJ2-1	TRBV20-1	TRBD2	once	TGCAGTGCTAGGGTAGCGGGGACCTACAATGAGCAGTTCTTC	CSARVAGTYNEQFF
TRBJ2-3	TRBV5-1	TRBD2	few	TGCGCCAGCAGCTTATTGACTAGCGGGGTAGGGACAGATACGCAGTATTTT	CASSLLTSGVGTDTQYF
TRBJ1-2	TRBV28	TRBD1	many	TGTGCCAGCAGTACAGGGGGCGCGAACTATGGCTACACCTTC	CASSTGGANYGYTF
TRBJ2-1	TRBV29-1	TRBD2	.	TGCAGCTGTTTGACTAGCGGGGGGGGTGGTCCCTACAATGAGCAGTTCTTC	CSCLTSGGGGPYNEQFF
TRBJ2-5	TRBV13	.	.	TGTGCCAGCAGCTTAGGCCAGGGGGGCAGGCTCCAAGAGACCCAGTACTTC	CASSLGQGGRLQETQYF
TRBJ1-2	TRBV19	TRBD1	.	TGTGCCAGTACCCAGGGGGAGGGTACCTATGGCTACACCTTC	CASTQGEGTYGYTF
TRBJ2-7	TRBV21-1	.	.	TGTGCCAGCCCCTGCGCGGGACCCGAGCAGTACTTC	CASPCAGPEQYF
TRBJ2-7	TRBV6-5	.	.	TGTGCCACCCGGGACACCCAGCAGAAGCAGTACTTC	CATRDTQQKQYF
TRBJ1-4	TRBV11-2	TRBD1	few	TGTGCCAGCAGCCCGTACAGGGGTTGGTCTAATGAAAAACTGTTTTTT	CASSPYRGWSNEKLFF
TRBJ2-1	TRBV20-1	TRBD2	few	TGCAGTGCTGGAATTAGCGGGGGGGCCAAGAATGAGCAGTTCTTC	CSAGISGGAKNEQFF
TRBJ2-7	TRBV4-1	.	.	TGCGCCAGCAGCCAAGCCAGGGGTTCCTACGAGCAGTACTTC	CASSQARGSYEQYF
TRBJ2-7	TRBV28	.	few	TGTGCCAGCAGGGGGGGGCCCCGCTACGAGCAGTACTTC	CASRGGPRYEQYF
TRBJ2-3	TRBV25-1	.	.	TGTGCCAGCAGTGTTGGACTAGATACGCAGTATTTT	CASSVGLDTQYF
TRBJ1-1	TRBV10-3	.	few	TGTGCCATCAATCGCAGGGAGGGCACTGAAGCTTTCTTT	CAINRREGTEAFF
TRBJ2-2	TRBV28	.	few	TGTGCCAGCAGTGGTGGCGGCACCGGGGAGCTGTTTTTT	CASSGGGTGELFF
TRBJ2-7	TRBV6-5	TRBD2	many	TGTGCCAGCAGGTCCGGGACTATTGGGTACGAGCAGTACTTC	CASRSGTIGYEQYF
TRBJ1-1	TRBV7-2	.	.	TGTGCCAGCAGCTTGGGGGGGCGAAGAACTGAAGCTTTCTTT	CASSLGGRRTEAFF
TRBJ2-7	TRBV6-6	TRBD2	.	TGTGCCAGCAAGCAGCGGGGGGACTCCTACGAGCAGTACTTC	CASKQRGDSYEQYF
TRBJ2-1	TRBV2	TRBD2	.	TGTGCCAGCAGTAAACTTGAGACTAGCGGGTCCAACAATGAGCAGTTCTTC	CASSKLETSGSNNEQFF
TRBJ2-1	TRBV20-1	.	.	TGCAGTGCTAGAGATGCTACTGGCGTTTACAATGAGCAGTTCTTC	CSARDATGVYNEQFF
TRBJ1-1	TRBV25-1	.	many	TGTGCCAGCAGTGGGCTTAATGAAGCTTTCTTT	CASSGLNEAFF
TRBJ1-6	TRBV7-9	.	few	TGTGCCAGCAGCTTCGTTAATTCACCCCTCCACTTT	CASSFVNSPLHF
TRBJ1-5	TRBV18	TRBD1	.	TGTGCCAGCTCCCTTGGACAGGGAAGGGGCAATCAGCCCCAGCATTTT	CASSLGQGRGNQPQHF